Listed below are T cell receptor beta chains from one sample, sequenced in a study of T cell clonotyping in hematopoietic cell transplantation. Data came from immunoSEQ multiplex PCR; TCRdb stores just in-frame clones and leaves some out. The repertoire consists of tens of thousands of clones, with roughly 91% occurring once and the leading ten covering around 2.1%. The starting material was peripheral blood mononuclear cells, obtained before stem cell transplant. The receptors stem from a man over 45 with acute myeloid leukemia. Some clones in this sample may be carry-over from other donors' samples. Each CDR3 is given with its conserved first and last residue. A D gene is named only where the DNA matches it firmly. Part of the rows lack a size; the others show once, few, many or a class for expanded clones.

NA	TRBJ1-6	TRBD1	TRBV14	TGTGCCAGCAGCCAAGATGCCCACCGACAGGGGAGCTATAATTCACCCCTCCACTTT	CASSQDAHRQGSYNSPLHF
NA	TRBJ1-5	NA	TRBV4-1	TGCGCCAGCAGCCAAGTATTGTTCATACCGACAGGCAGGCTCAATCAGCCCCAGCATTTT	CASSQVLFIPTGRLNQPQHF
NA	TRBJ2-2	NA	TRBV9	TGTGCCAGCAGCCCCCGGGCCCCTAGGGCCCCCGGGGAGCTGTTTTTT	CASSPRAPRAPGELFF
once	TRBJ1-3	NA	TRBV2	TGTGCCAGCAGTGAAGCGACAGGTACTGGAAACACCATATATTTT	CASSEATGTGNTIYF
NA	TRBJ2-1	TRBD2	TRBV11-2	TGTGCCAGCAGCTTAAGGAGTTCTAGCGGTTCCCAAGAGCAGTTCTTC	CASSLRSSSGSQEQFF
NA	TRBJ2-5	NA	TRBV5-1	TGCGCCAGCAGCTTGGTTCAGGGCGGGGAGACCCAGTACTTC	CASSLVQGGETQYF
NA	TRBJ2-3	TRBD1	TRBV19	TGTGCCAGTAGTATATTCCGGGACAGGGTCACAGATACGCAGTATTTT	CASSIFRDRVTDTQYF
NA	TRBJ1-2	TRBD1	TRBV28	TGTGCCAGCCGGACAGGGGGTTTGCATGGCTACACCTTC	CASRTGGLHGYTF
once	TRBJ1-3	TRBD1	TRBV30	TGTGCCTGGAGCGCCGACAGGGGCTCTGGAAACACCATATATTTT	CAWSADRGSGNTIYF
NA	TRBJ2-3	NA	TRBV5-5	TGTGCCAGCAGCCCACAGGGAAGGGATACGCAGTATTTT	CASSPQGRDTQYF
NA	TRBJ1-1	NA	TRBV2	TGTGCCAGCAAGGGACGGATGAACACTGAAGCTTTCTTT	CASKGRMNTEAFF
NA	TRBJ2-5	NA	TRBV18	TGTGCCAGCAGACCCGGACTCCAAGAGACCCAGTACTTC	CASRPGLQETQYF
NA	TRBJ2-1	TRBD2	TRBV28	TGTGCCAGCAGTTTACGGGCGGGGGGATACAATGAGCAGTTCTTC	CASSLRAGGYNEQFF
NA	TRBJ2-3	NA	TRBV5-4	TGTGCCAGCAGCTGGGGGACCACAGATACGCAGTATTTT	CASSWGTTDTQYF
NA	TRBJ1-4	TRBD1	TRBV2	TGTGCCAGGGCCGGGACAGGGAGAGAAAAACTGTTTTTT	CARAGTGREKLFF
NA	TRBJ1-5	NA	TRBV5-6	TGTGCCAGCAGCTTGGGTTTATCCAATCAGCCCCAGCATTTT	CASSLGLSNQPQHF
NA	TRBJ1-1	NA	TRBV5-5	TGTGCCAGCAGACCCACCGACAGGCCTGGTGAAGCTTTCTTT	CASRPTDRPGEAFF
NA	TRBJ1-1	TRBD1	TRBV4-1	TGCGCCAGCAGCCAACGGTCAGGGGGCCCTGAAGCTTTCTTT	CASSQRSGGPEAFF
NA	TRBJ2-7	NA	TRBV19	TGTGCCAGTAGTACGGATGGACAGAACTACGAGCAGTACTTC	CASSTDGQNYEQYF
NA	TRBJ2-7	TRBD1	TRBV19	TGTGCCAGTAGTCCCGCCACAGGGGGCTACGAGCAGTACTTC	CASSPATGGYEQYF
NA	TRBJ2-7	NA	TRBV28	TGTGCCAGCAGTTTATTAATGAAATACGAGCAGTACTTC	CASSLLMKYEQYF
NA	TRBJ1-6	NA	TRBV2	TGTGCCAGCAGTGGACAGGCTACTAGCTCCTATAATTCACCCCTCCACTTT	CASSGQATSSYNSPLHF
NA	TRBJ2-7	NA	TRBV5-6	TGTGCCAGCAGCTTGTTGACAGGCAGACTCGTCTACGAGCAGTACTTC	CASSLLTGRLVYEQYF
NA	TRBJ2-7	NA	TRBV7-2	TGTGCCAGCAGCTCGGGACCGAACTACGAGCAGTACTTC	CASSSGPNYEQYF
NA	TRBJ2-7	NA	TRBV27	TGTGCCAGCAGTTCAGGACGGAGCTCCTACGAGCAGTACTTC	CASSSGRSSYEQYF
NA	TRBJ1-5	NA	TRBV2	TGTGCCAGCAGCTACCGACAGGCACCTCAGCCCCAGCATTTT	CASSYRQAPQPQHF
once	TRBJ1-1	NA	TRBV4-2	TGTGCCAGCAGCCCGAGGGGCCTGAACACTGAAGCTTTCTTT	CASSPRGLNTEAFF